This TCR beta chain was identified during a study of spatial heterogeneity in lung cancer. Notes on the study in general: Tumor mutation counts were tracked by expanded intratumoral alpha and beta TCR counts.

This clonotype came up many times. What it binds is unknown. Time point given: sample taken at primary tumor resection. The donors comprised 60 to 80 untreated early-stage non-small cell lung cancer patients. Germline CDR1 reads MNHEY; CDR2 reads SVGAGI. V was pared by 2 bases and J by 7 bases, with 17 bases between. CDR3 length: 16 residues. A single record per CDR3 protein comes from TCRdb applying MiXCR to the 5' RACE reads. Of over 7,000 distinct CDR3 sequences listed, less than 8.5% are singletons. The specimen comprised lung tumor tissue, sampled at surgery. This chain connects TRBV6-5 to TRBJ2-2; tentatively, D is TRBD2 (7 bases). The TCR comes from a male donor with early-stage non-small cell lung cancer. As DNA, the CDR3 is TGTGCCAGCAGTTACCCCTCGGGCGGGGGCCACGGGGAGCTGTTTTTT. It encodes CASSYPSGGGHGELFF.